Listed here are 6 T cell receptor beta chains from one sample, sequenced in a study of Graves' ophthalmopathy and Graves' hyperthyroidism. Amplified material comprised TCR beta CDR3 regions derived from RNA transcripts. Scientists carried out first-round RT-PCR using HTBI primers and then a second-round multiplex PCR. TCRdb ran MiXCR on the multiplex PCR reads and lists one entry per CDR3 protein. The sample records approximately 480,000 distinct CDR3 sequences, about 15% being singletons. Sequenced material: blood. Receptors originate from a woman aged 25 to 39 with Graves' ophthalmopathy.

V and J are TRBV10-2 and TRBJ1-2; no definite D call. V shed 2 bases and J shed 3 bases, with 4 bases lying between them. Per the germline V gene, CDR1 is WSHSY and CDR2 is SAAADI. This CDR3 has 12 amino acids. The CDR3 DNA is TGCGCCAGCAGTGAGAGGGACTATGGCTACACCTTC. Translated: CASSERDYGYTF.

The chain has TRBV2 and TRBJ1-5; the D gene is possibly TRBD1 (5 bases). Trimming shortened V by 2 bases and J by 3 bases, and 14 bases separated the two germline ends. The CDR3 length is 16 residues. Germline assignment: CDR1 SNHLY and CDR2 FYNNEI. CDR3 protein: CASSENSGRFNQPQHF. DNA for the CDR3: TGTGCCAGCAGTGAAAATTCGGGACGGTTCAATCAGCCCCAGCATTTT.

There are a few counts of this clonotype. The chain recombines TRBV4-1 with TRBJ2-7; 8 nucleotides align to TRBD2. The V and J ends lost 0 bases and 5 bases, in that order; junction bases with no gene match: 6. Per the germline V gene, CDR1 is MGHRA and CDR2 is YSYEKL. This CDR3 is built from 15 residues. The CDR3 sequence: CASSQEGGGRNEQYF. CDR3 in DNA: TGCGCCAGCAGCCAAGAGGGGGGCGGGAGGAACGAGCAGTACTTC.

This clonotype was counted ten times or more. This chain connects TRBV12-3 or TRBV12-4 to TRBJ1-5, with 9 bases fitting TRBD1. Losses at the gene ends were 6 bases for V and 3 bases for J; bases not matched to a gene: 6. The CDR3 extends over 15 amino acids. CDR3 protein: CASSLGQGYNQPQHF. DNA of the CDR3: TGTGCCAGCAGCCTAGGACAGGGGTACAATCAGCCCCAGCATTTT.

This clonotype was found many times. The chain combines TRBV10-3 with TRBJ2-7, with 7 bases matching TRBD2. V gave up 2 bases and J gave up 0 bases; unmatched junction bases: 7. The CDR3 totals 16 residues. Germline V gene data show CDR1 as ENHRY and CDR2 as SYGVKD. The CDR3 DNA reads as TGTGCCATCAGTGAGCACGGCGGGAGTAGCTCCTACGAGCAGTACTTC. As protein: CAISEHGGSSSYEQYF.

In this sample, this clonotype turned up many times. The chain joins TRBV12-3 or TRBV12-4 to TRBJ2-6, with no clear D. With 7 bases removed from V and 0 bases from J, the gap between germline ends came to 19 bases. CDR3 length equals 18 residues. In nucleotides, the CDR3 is TGTGCCAGCAATCTCCGGCCGGGTCGATACTCTGGGGCCAACGTCCTGACTTTC. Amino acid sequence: CASNLRPGRYSGANVLTF.